The entry below gives a single T cell receptor beta chain sequence along with its context. This sample is drawn from a study of CD4+ T cells in melanoma. Only in-frame clones appear in the TCRdb table, and some are missing; sequencing was by immunoSEQ multiplex PCR. Of 11,000 or so clones in the sample, nearly 70% are singletons; the top ten hold 8.5% to 9.5%. CDR1 is LGHNA and CDR2 is YNFKEQ in the germline V gene. V lost 0 bases to trimming and J lost 4 bases; unmatched junction nucleotides: 7. CDR3 length: 17 residues. Sequenced material: cells from a culture (not recorded whether cultured in vitro). The TCR comes from a human donor with melanoma. This chain joins TRBV4-2 and TRBJ2-3; 10 bases match TRBD2. In nucleotides, the CDR3 is TGTGCCAGCAGCCAAGATTGGAGCGGGGGGGAAGCAGATACGCAGTATTTT. Translating it yields CASSQDWSGGEADTQYF.